This T cell receptor beta chain was captured by sequencing in a study of blood T cell repertoires in COVID-19. This CDR3 contains 16 residues. Germline values: CDR1 SGHRS, CDR2 YFSETQ. V lost 2 bases and J lost 8, with 17 bases in between. Method: immunoSEQ multiplex PCR; TCRdb's copy keeps in-frame clones and lacks some. The table lists around 320,000 clones, around 90% of them singletons. In this sample, this clone turned up once. The sample comprised PBMCs or T cells enriched from blood (not recorded which). The chain recombines TRBV5-1 with TRBJ1-6, with D perhaps matching TRBD1 (6 bases). The sequence was obtained from a woman aged 18-29 years with acute COVID-19. CDR3 amino acids: CASSLGGDLMDSPLHF. CDR3 DNA: TGCGCCAGCAGCTTAGGGGGAGACTTGATGGATTCACCCCTCCACTTT.